Below, one T cell receptor beta chain is given with its context. Antigen: not known. These data come from a study of post-analysis software for immune sequencing data. General study findings and limits: Normalized Chao1 diversity was significantly reduced in patients versus controls.

Unique molecular identifiers featured in each of the TCR beta cDNA libraries. TCRdb recomputed calls from the PCR reads with MiXCR, one row per CDR3 protein. The sample records 550,000 to 700,000 distinct CDR3 sequences, around 44% being singletons. The sequenced sample consisted of blood. The sequence was obtained from a girl aged 5-17 years with multiple sclerosis.

The CDR3 reads CASSPGAAETQYF. CDR3 in DNA: TGTGCCAGCTCACCCGGGGCCGCCGAGACGCAGTATTTT. The V gene is TRBV18, the J gene TRBJ2-3; D might be TRBD1 or TRBD2, each matching 5 bases. With 3 bases removed from V and 9 bases from J, the gap between germline ends came to 13 bases. The CDR3 totals 13 residues. The germline V gene encodes CDR1 KGHSH and CDR2 LQKENI.